The clone carrying this TCR beta chain occurred a few times. Its antigen is currently unknown. CDR3 length equals 15 residues. Germline trimming cut 1 base from V and 3 bases from J; bases unmatched to any gene: 5. Germline assignment: CDR1 GTSNPN and CDR2 SVGIG (reference sequence). What was sequenced were expressed TCRB transcripts, since all of the isolated RNA had been reverse transcribed. Only in-frame clones appear in the TCRdb table, and some are missing; sequencing was by immunoSEQ multiplex PCR. The sample carries about 200,000 clones, roughly a tenth recorded once. The data stem from a study of beta chain features in type 1 diabetes. Whole-study results and caveats: Moderate yet significant TCRB CDR3 shortening was seen in Type 1 diabetes patients in all four CD4+ subsets.

Source material: central memory CD4+ T cells from blood. This sequence joins TRBV30 and TRBJ2-1, with 8 positions matching TRBD2. This clonotype originated in a man aged 18 to 29 in good health. CDR3 region: CAWSGLAKSYNEQFF. As DNA, the CDR3 is TGTGCCTGGAGTGGACTAGCGAAAAGCTACAATGAGCAGTTCTTC.